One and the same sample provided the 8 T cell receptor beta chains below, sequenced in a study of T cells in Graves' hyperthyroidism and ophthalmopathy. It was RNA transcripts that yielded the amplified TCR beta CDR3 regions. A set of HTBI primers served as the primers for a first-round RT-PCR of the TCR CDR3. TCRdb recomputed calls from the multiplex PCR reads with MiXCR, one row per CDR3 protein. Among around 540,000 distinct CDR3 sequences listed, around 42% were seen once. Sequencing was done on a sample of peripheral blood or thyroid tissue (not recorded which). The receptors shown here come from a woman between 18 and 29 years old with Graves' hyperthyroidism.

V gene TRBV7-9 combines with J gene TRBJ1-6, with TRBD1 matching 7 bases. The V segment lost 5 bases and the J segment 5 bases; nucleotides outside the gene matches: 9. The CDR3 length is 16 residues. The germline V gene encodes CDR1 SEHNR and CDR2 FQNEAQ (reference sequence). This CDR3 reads CASSLRSGTDNSPLHF. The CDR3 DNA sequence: TGTGCCAGCAGCCTGAGATCCGGGACAGATAATTCACCCCTCCACTTT.

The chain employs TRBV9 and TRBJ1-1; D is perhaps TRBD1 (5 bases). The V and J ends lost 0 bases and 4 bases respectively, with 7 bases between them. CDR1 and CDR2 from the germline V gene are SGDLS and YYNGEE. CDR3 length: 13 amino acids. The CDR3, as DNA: TGTGCCAGCAGCGTAGATCAGGGCACTGAAGCTTTCTTT. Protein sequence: CASSVDQGTEAFF. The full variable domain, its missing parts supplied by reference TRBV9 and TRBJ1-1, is DSGVTQTPKHLITATGQRVTLRCSPRSGDLSVYWYQQSLDQGLQFLIQYYNGEERAKGNILERFSAQQFPDLHSELNLSSLELGDSALYFCASSVDQGTEAFFGQGTRLTVV.

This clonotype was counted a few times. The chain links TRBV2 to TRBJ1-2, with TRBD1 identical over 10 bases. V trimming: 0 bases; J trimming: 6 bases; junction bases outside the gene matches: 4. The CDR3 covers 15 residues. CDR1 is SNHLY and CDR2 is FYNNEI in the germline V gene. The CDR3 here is CASSEAVGQGNGYTF. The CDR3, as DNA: TGTGCCAGCAGTGAAGCGGTGGGACAGGGGAATGGCTACACCTTC.

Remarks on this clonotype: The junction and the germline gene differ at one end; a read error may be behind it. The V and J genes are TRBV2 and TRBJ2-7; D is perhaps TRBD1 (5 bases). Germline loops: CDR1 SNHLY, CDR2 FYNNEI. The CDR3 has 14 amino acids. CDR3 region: CASSSRTNIYGQYF. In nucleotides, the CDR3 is TGTGCCAGCAGTTCTCGGACAAATATTTACGGGCAGTACTTC.

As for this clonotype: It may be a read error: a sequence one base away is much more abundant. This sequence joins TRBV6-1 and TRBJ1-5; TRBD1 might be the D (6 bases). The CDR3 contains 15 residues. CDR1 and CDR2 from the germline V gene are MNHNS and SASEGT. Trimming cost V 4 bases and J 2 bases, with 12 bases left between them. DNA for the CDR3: TGTGCCAGCAGTGGGGGGGCTGATGGCAATCAGCCCCAGCATTTT. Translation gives CASSGGADGNQPQHF.

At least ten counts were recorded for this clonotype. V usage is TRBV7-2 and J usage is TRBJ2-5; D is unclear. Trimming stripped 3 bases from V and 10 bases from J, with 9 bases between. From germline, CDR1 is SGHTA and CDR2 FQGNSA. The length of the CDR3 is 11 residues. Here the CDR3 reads CASSLSVFQYF. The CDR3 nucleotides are TGTGCCAGCAGCTTGTCGGTTTTCCAGTACTTC.

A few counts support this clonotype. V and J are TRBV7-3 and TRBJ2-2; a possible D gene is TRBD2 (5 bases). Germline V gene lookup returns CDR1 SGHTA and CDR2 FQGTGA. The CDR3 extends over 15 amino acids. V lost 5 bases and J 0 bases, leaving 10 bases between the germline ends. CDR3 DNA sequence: TGTGCCAGCAGCCTCCGGACTTCGAACACCGGGGAGCTGTTTTTT. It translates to CASSLRTSNTGELFF.

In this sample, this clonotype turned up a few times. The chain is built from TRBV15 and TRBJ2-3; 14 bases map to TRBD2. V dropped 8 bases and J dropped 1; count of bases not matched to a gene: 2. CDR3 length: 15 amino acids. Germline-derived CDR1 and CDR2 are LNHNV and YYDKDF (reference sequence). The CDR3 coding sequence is TGTGCCACCGGGGGACTAGCGGGGGGCACAGATACGCAGTATTTT. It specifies CATGGLAGGTDTQYF.